This is a list of T cell receptor beta chains from one sample in a study of CD8 T cells in Susac syndrome. TCRdb re-called the immunoSEQ multiplex PCR reads through MiXCR, storing one row per CDR3 protein. Of 95,000 to 150,000 distinct CDR3 sequences in the sample, 96% were seen once. The sequenced material came from CD4+ T cells from PBMCs. The receptors derive from a human donor with Susac syndrome. The CDR3 runs from the conserved cysteine through the conserved F or W. A D gene is named only where the DNA matches it firmly. Size values are once, few and many counts, or a class for expanded clones, and some rows have none.

v_call	clone_size	d_call	cdr3_length	j_call	cdr3_nt	cdr3_aa
TRBV5-1	.	.	15	TRBJ2-1	TGCGCCAGCAGCTTACAGGGTGCCTCCTACAATGAGCAGTTCTTC	CASSLQGASYNEQFF
TRBV5-1	.	.	13	TRBJ1-3	TGCGCCAGCAGCTTGGGTGGTGGAAACACCATATATTTT	CASSLGGGNTIYF
TRBV5-1	.	.	14	TRBJ2-7	TGCGCCAGCAGCTGGGCCCCGGGCCGGGACGAGCAGTACTTC	CASSWAPGRDEQYF
TRBV29-1	.	.	11	TRBJ2-7	TGCAGCGTTCTCCGGCGGGACATCCAGTACTTC	CSVLRRDIQYF
TRBV20-1	.	.	11	TRBJ2-1	TGCAGTGCTAGGGTCTACAATGAGCAGTTCTTC	CSARVYNEQFF
TRBV30	.	TRBD2	15	TRBJ2-1	TGTGCCTGGAGTGTAGGCGGGAGGGCAAGCGATGAGCAGTTCTTC	CAWSVGGRASDEQFF
TRBV7-3	.	TRBD2	15	TRBJ2-3	TGTGCCAGCAGCTTAGCGGGAGTGGGCGGAGATACGCAGTATTTT	CASSLAGVGGDTQYF
TRBV5-1	.	.	15	TRBJ2-7	TGCGCCAGCAGCACCGGACCTGACAGTTGGTACGAGCAGTACTTC	CASSTGPDSWYEQYF
TRBV5-1	.	.	13	TRBJ2-3	TGCGCCAGCAGCGGAAAGGCTCTAGATACGCAGTATTTT	CASSGKALDTQYF
TRBV2	once	.	14	TRBJ2-5	TGTGCCAGCAGTGAATGGGGGATCGGAGAGACCCAGTACTTC	CASSEWGIGETQYF
TRBV29-1	.	.	12	TRBJ2-7	TGCAGCGTTTTGGAACAGGGCTACGAGCAGTACTTC	CSVLEQGYEQYF
TRBV29-1	.	.	12	TRBJ1-2	TGCAGCGCCATGACGGACCGCTATGGCTACACCTTC	CSAMTDRYGYTF
TRBV7-3	.	.	12	TRBJ2-3	TGTGCCAGCAGCTCTAGCTTCAATACGCAGTATTTT	CASSSSFNTQYF
TRBV29-1	.	.	15	TRBJ1-2	TGCAGCGTGGCTAGTCCGGGACTCAGAACCTATGGCTACACCTTC	CSVASPGLRTYGYTF
TRBV10-3	.	.	13	TRBJ1-2	TGTGCCATCAGGCGGGAGATCAAGGGTGGCTACACCTTC	CAIRREIKGGYTF
TRBV7-9	.	.	13	TRBJ2-7	TGTGCCAGCAGCTCCCCACTCCTCTACGAGCAGTACTTC	CASSSPLLYEQYF
TRBV19	.	TRBD2	16	TRBJ2-3	TGTGCCAGTAGTATCAGCGGCGGGAGAAGCACAGATACGCAGTATTTT	CASSISGGRSTDTQYF
TRBV20-1	.	.	13	TRBJ2-2	TGCAGTGCCCCCTGGACGAACACCGGGGAGCTGTTTTTT	CSAPWTNTGELFF
TRBV20-1	.	.	14	TRBJ2-2	TGCAGTGCTAGCCTAGCGTCGAACACCGGGGAGCTGTTTTTT	CSASLASNTGELFF
TRBV20-1	.	TRBD1	13	TRBJ1-1	TGCAGTGCTGGGGGACAGGTAAACACTGAAGCTTTCTTT	CSAGGQVNTEAFF
TRBV28	.	TRBD1	17	TRBJ2-5	TGTGCCAGCAGTCCAAGGGGACAGGGGGCGCGAGGGGAGACCCAGTACTTC	CASSPRGQGARGETQYF
TRBV10-3	.	.	12	TRBJ1-2	TGTGCCATCAGCAGATCGGGGGATGGCTACACCTTC	CAISRSGDGYTF
TRBV4-3	once	.	14	TRBJ2-1	TGCGCCAGCAGCCAAGTCCACAGAGCCGGGGAGCAGTTCTTC	CASSQVHRAGEQFF
TRBV20-1	.	.	11	TRBJ1-1	TGCAGTGCTAGAGAGGGACCCGAAGCTTTCTTT	CSAREGPEAFF
TRBV5-1	.	.	15	TRBJ1-2	TGCGCCAGCAGCTTAGACAGGCCCCTAAGTAGTGGCTACACCTTC	CASSLDRPLSSGYTF
TRBV28	.	TRBD1	16	TRBJ2-6	TGTGCCAGTTCGACAGGGGTAGTGTCTGGGGCCAACGTCCTGACTTTC	CASSTGVVSGANVLTF
TRBV15	.	.	15	TRBJ2-3	TGTGCCACCAGCAGAGTCGGGAGTGTAACAGATACGCAGTATTTT	CATSRVGSVTDTQYF
TRBV14	.	.	13	TRBJ2-1	TGTGCCAGCAGCCAAGATAGGGCCCCCGGAACGTTCTTC	CASSQDRAPGTFF
TRBV6-5	.	.	15	TRBJ2-7	TGTGCCAGCACGGAGGTCGCGGGTAGCTCCTACGAGCAGTACTTC	CASTEVAGSSYEQYF
TRBV27	.	TRBD1	16	TRBJ1-4	TGTGCCAGCAGTTTTACCCCGACAGGGAGAAATGAAAAACTGTTTTTT	CASSFTPTGRNEKLFF
TRBV2	.	.	11	TRBJ1-2	TGTGCAGCCCAAGGCCCCTATGGCTACACCTTC	CAAQGPYGYTF
TRBV10-3	.	.	16	TRBJ2-1	TGTGCCATCAGTGAGAAATCTAGCGACGCCTACAATGAGCAGTTCTTC	CAISEKSSDAYNEQFF
TRBV5-6	.	.	12	TRBJ2-7	TGTGCCAGCAGCTCATTTGGCTACGAGCAGTACTTC	CASSSFGYEQYF
TRBV11-2	.	.	15	TRBJ1-1	TGTGCCAGCAGCTTAGACCCACTAACGAACACTGAAGCTTTCTTT	CASSLDPLTNTEAFF
TRBV12-3/TRBV12-4	.	.	14	TRBJ2-1	TGTGCCAGCAGACCAGACAGGTATATGAATGAGCAGTTCTTC	CASRPDRYMNEQFF
TRBV25-1	.	.	11	TRBJ2-1	TGTGCCAGCACACGGTACAATGAGCAGTTCTTC	CASTRYNEQFF
TRBV28	.	.	10	TRBJ1-2	TGTGCCAGCAGGAACGGCGGCTACACCTTC	CASRNGGYTF
TRBV29-1	.	.	12	TRBJ2-3	TGCAGCGTTATCCTCCGCACAGATACGCAGTATTTT	CSVILRTDTQYF
TRBV4-2	.	.	13	TRBJ2-1	TGTGCCAGCAGCCCGCCGGGAGTTAACGAGCAGTTCTTC	CASSPPGVNEQFF
TRBV12-3/TRBV12-4	.	.	14	TRBJ2-2	TGTGCCAGCAGTTTGAGTGGGATACTGTGGGAGCTGTTTTTT	CASSLSGILWELFF
TRBV3-1	.	.	15	TRBJ2-2	TGTGCCAGCAGCCCAGGGATGTTGGACACCGGGGAGCTGTTTTTT	CASSPGMLDTGELFF
TRBV28	.	.	13	TRBJ2-7	TGTGCCAGCATCCGGTGGGGGTCCTACGAGCAGTACTTC	CASIRWGSYEQYF
TRBV20-1	once	.	14	TRBJ2-5	TGCAGTGCTAGTTCCGGGACGGCTGGGGAGACCCAGTACTTC	CSASSGTAGETQYF
TRBV21-1	.	.	14	TRBJ2-5	TGTGCCAGCAGCGCCCGGGACACCAAAGGGACCCAGTACTTC	CASSARDTKGTQYF
TRBV12-2	once	.	14	TRBJ2-7	TGTGCAAGTCGCCCGGGACAGGGGGCTGACGAGCAGTACTTC	CASRPGQGADEQYF
TRBV11-2	.	.	13	TRBJ1-1	TGTGCCAGCAGCTTAGATCTGAGGTCTGAAGCTTTCTTT	CASSLDLRSEAFF
TRBV5-1	.	.	16	TRBJ2-2	TGCGCCAGCAGCTTGAGGAGCGGGCTAAACACCGGGGAGCTGTTTTTT	CASSLRSGLNTGELFF
TRBV9	.	.	16	TRBJ2-3	TGTGCCAGCAGCGAGCTACGGGGCAGGGGAACAGATACGCAGTATTTT	CASSELRGRGTDTQYF